This TCR beta chain was captured in a study of T cell responses to AZD1222 COVID-19 vaccine. In the study overall: Both about-4-week and about-12-week second-dose recipients were combined. General study findings and limits: It should be noted that donors were predominantly white British and more often female, and clonal diversity was possibly underestimated. Breadth and depth of Spike-specific TCRs rose after two AZD1222 doses. Dominant CD4 TCR responses targeted spike regions 160-218 and 743-854.

V gave up 6 bases and J gave up 5 bases, with 13 bases separating them. In germline, CDR1 is MGHDK, CDR2 SYGVNS. This CDR3 contains 13 residues. The assay was immunoSEQ multiplex PCR, and TCRdb's table has in-frame clones only and misses some. This table has some 89,000 clones, 89% appearing once. Turning to this clone: Its antigen is unidentified.

The gene calls are TRBV25-1 and TRBJ2-5; D is unresolved. The TCR was taken from an adult in good health. The sequences come from peripheral blood, collected on day 0 of AZD1222 vaccination. The DNA for the CDR3 is TGTGCCAGCAGCGTGACAACGAGGGAGACCCAGTACTTC. This gives the protein CASSVTTRETQYF.